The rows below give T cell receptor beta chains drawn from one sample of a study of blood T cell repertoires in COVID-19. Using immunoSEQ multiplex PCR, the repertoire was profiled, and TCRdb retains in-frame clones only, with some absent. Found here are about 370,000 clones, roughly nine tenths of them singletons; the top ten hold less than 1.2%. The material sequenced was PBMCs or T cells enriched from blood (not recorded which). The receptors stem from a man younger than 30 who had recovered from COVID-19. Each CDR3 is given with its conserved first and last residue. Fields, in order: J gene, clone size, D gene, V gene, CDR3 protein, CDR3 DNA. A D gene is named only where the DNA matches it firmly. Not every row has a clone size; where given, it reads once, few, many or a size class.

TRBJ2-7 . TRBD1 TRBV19 CASSQQGATYEQYF TGTGCCAGTAGTCAACAGGGGGCTACCTACGAGCAGTACTTC
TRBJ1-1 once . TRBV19 CASSIVTTMNTEAFF TGTGCCAGTAGTATAGTGACAACCATGAACACTGAAGCTTTCTTT
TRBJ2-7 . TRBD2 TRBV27 CASSPTGTRLYEQYF TGTGCCAGCAGTCCCACCGGGACTAGACTATACGAGCAGTACTTC
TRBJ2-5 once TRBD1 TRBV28 CASSLNRGPETQYF TGTGCCAGCAGTTTGAACAGGGGGCCAGAGACCCAGTACTTC
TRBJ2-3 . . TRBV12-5 CASGQVFGRRTDTQYF TGTGCTAGTGGTCAGGTTTTTGGGCGTCGCACAGATACGCAGTATTTT
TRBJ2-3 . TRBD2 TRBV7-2 CASSLELAGTNTDTQYF TGTGCCAGCAGCTTAGAACTAGCGGGGACAAACACAGATACGCAGTATTTT
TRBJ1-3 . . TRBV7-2 CASSLGRLDTIYF TGTGCCAGCAGCTTAGGGCGACTGGACACCATATATTTT
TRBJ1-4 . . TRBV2 CASSEVVLGEKLFF TGTGCCAGCAGTGAAGTCGTTCTAGGAGAAAAACTGTTTTTT
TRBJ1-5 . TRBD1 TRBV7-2 CASSGGTDNQPQHF TGTGCCAGCAGCGGGGGGACAGATAATCAGCCCCAGCATTTT
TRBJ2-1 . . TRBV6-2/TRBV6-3 CASSRARDSYNEQFF TGTGCCAGCAGCCGGGCGCGGGATTCCTACAATGAGCAGTTCTTC
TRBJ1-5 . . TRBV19 CASRSPTDSNQPQHF TGTGCCAGTAGATCCCCTACAGATAGCAATCAGCCCCAGCATTTT
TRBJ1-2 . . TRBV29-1 CSVTAGVPYGYTF TGCAGCGTTACGGCAGGGGTGCCCTATGGCTACACCTTC
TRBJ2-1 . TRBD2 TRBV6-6 CASSSQLAGGPNEQFF TGTGCCAGCAGTTCCCAACTAGCGGGGGGGCCCAATGAGCAGTTCTTC
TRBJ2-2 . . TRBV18 CASSLGDSGELFF TGTGCCAGCTCACTTGGCGACTCCGGGGAGCTGTTTTTT
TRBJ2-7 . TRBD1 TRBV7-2 CASSLGQGSSYEQYF TGTGCCAGCAGCTTAGGACAGGGGTCTTCCTACGAGCAGTACTTC
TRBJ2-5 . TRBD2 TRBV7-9 CASSLKPTSWETQYF TGTGCCAGCAGCCTCAAACCGACTAGCTGGGAGACCCAGTACTTC
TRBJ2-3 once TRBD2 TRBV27 CASSSPTSGGIYTQYF TGTGCCAGCAGTTCCCCGACTAGCGGGGGGATATATACGCAGTATTTT
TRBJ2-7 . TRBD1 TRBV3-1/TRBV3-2 CANSQGQGATYEQYF TGTGCCAACAGCCAAGGACAGGGGGCAACCTACGAGCAGTACTTC
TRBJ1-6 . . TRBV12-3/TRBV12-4 CASKEGGSPLHF TGTGCCAGCAAAGAGGGTGGGTCACCCCTCCACTTT
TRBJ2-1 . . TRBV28 CASSLGGTQGYNEQFF TGTGCCAGCAGTTTAGGAGGGACCCAGGGTTACAATGAGCAGTTCTTC
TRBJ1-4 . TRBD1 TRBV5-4 CASSARTGAGDEKLFF TGTGCCAGCAGCGCTCGGACAGGGGCCGGAGATGAAAAACTGTTTTTT
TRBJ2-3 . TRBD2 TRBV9 CASSALAGGVTDTQYF TGTGCCAGCAGCGCCCTAGCGGGGGGCGTCACAGATACGCAGTATTTT
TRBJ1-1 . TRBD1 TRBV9 CASRVTGGTEAFF TGTGCCAGCAGGGTAACAGGGGGCACTGAAGCTTTCTTT
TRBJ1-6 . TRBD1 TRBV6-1 CASSGVRGRGSYNSPLHF TGTGCCAGCAGTGGGGTGAGGGGGCGCGGCTCCTATAATTCACCCCTCCACTTT
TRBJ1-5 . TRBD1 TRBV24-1 CATSGPGTGAGGNQPQHF TGTGCCACCAGCGGTCCCGGGACAGGGGCGGGAGGCAATCAGCCCCAGCATTTT
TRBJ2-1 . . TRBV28 CATVRDYNEQFF TGTGCCACGGTCCGGGATTACAATGAGCAGTTCTTC
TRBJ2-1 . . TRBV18 CASSVQSSGSNEQFF TGTGCCAGCTCAGTTCAGTCATCGGGGAGCAATGAGCAGTTCTTC
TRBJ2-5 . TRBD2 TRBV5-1 CASSPTPVDSGRTQYF TGCGCCAGCAGCCCCACCCCGGTGGATAGCGGGAGGACCCAGTACTTC
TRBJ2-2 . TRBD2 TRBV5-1 CASSLMASGPGELFF TGCGCCAGCAGCTTGATGGCTAGCGGCCCCGGGGAGCTGTTTTTT
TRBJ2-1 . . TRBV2 CASTRTVYNEQFF TGTGCCAGTACCCGGACAGTCTACAATGAGCAGTTCTTC
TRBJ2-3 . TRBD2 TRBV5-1 CASSLGLAGGPRGDTQYF TGCGCCAGCAGCTTGGGTCTAGCGGGAGGGCCCCGGGGAGATACGCAGTATTTT
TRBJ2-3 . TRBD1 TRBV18 CASSQGTGTDTQYF TGTGCCAGCTCACAAGGGACAGGGACAGATACGCAGTATTTT
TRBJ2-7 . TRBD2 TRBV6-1 CASSPNLAGENEQYF TGTGCCAGCAGTCCCAATCTAGCGGGAGAAAACGAGCAGTACTTC
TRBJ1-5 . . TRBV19 CASSIVPRGNQPQHF TGTGCCAGTAGTATAGTCCCCAGGGGCAATCAGCCCCAGCATTTT
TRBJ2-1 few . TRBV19 CASSIDLRIPYNEQFF TGTGCCAGTAGTATAGATCTGCGGATCCCATACAATGAGCAGTTCTTC
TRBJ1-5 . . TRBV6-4 CASITVSSNQPQHF TGTGCCAGCATCACAGTGAGTAGCAATCAGCCCCAGCATTTT
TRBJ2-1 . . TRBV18 CASSPSRGGAQFF TGTGCCAGCTCACCAAGCCGGGGCGGGGCGCAGTTCTTC
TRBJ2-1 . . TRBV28 CASSFPEREYKYEQFF TGTGCCAGCAGTTTTCCCGAACGGGAGTATAAATATGAGCAGTTCTTC